The 5 T cell receptor beta chains in this list originate from one sample, sequenced in a study of control samples from healthy donors and cancer patients. TCRdb's table, derived via immunoSEQ multiplex PCR, lists solely in-frame clones and lacks some. The sample yields 400,000 to 500,000 clones, 90% seen once. The sample consisted of PBMCs. Every receptor here comes from a man aged 40-50 years with head and neck cancer.

V and J are TRBV11-2 and TRBJ2-1; perhaps TRBD1 as D (5 bases). The CDR3 spans 16 residues. V was shortened by 5 bases and J by 3 bases, with 17 bases between the two germline ends. Germline lookup yields CDR1 SGHAT and CDR2 FQNNGV. CDR3 loop: CASSPQGGRYYNEQFF. Here the CDR3 DNA reads TGTGCCAGCAGCCCGCAGGGTGGGCGATACTACAATGAGCAGTTCTTC.

This clone has only one observation. This chain joins TRBV5-1 and TRBJ1-5, with D uncertain. Germline CDR1 SGHRS, CDR2 YFSETQ. The CDR3 contains 13 residues. Trimming shortened V by 2 bases and J by 1 base, and 4 bases separated the two germline ends. CDR3 sequence (DNA): TGCGCCAGCAGCTTTCTGAGCAATCAGCCCCAGCATTTT. Protein sequence: CASSFLSNQPQHF.

The genes are TRBV9 and TRBJ2-7, with a weak D call TRBD1 (6 bases). This CDR3 is built from 19 residues. With 4 bases removed from V and 0 bases from J, the gap between germline ends came to 26 bases. Per germline, CDR1 SGDLS and CDR2 YYNGEE. CDR3 residues: CASSPGQSGFPQNSYEQYF. The CDR3 bases are TGTGCCAGCAGCCCAGGACAGTCGGGATTTCCGCAAAACTCCTACGAGCAGTACTTC. The full variable domain, completed using reference TRBV9 and TRBJ2-7, is DSGVTQTPKHLITATGQRVTLRCSPRSGDLSVYWYQQSLDQGLQFLIQYYNGEERAKGNILERFSAQQFPDLHSELNLSSLELGDSALYFCASSPGQSGFPQNSYEQYFGPGTRLTVT.

The rearrangement uses TRBV5-4 and TRBJ1-2; TRBD1 matches at 9 bases. CDR3 size: 16 residues. Unmatched junction bases numbered 10, after V lost 0 bases and J lost 7 bases. Germline-derived CDR1 and CDR2 are SGHNT and YYREEE (reference sequence). The CDR3 sequence: CASSLAGLQGAGGYTF. The CDR3, as DNA: TGTGCCAGCAGCTTGGCGGGATTACAGGGGGCCGGTGGCTACACCTTC.

The chain combines TRBV5-1 with TRBJ2-5, with TRBD1 matching 9 bases. The ends lost 6 bases at V and 5 bases at J; junction bases unmatched: 8. This CDR3 region has 14 residues. Germline lookup yields CDR1 SGHRS and CDR2 YFSETQ. The CDR3 reads CASTKTGTGETQYF. The CDR3 nucleotides are TGCGCCAGCACCAAGACCGGGACAGGGGAGACCCAGTACTTC.